This T cell receptor beta chain stems from a study of cytomegalovirus exposure and HLA in healthy donors. Vbeta (60) and Jbeta (13) primers were used in the PCR. Only in-frame clones appear in the TCRdb table, and some are missing; sequencing was by immunoSEQ multiplex PCR. This sample has roughly 56,000 clones, with 81% found just once. Notes on this clone: Its antigen is unknown.

Though nominally healthy at sampling, donors likely had unrecorded immune exposures. From germline, CDR1 is SGDLS and CDR2 YYNGEE. This CDR3 has 14 amino acids. V was pared by 3 bases and J by 3 bases, with 12 bases between. Notes on the study in general: Sequencing likely produced, as an artifact, a cluster of highly shared sequence variants. 16,951 TCR beta sequences were associated with HLA alleles at 0.05 false discovery rate in a later analysis. There were some public TCRs occurring in many donors, but most TCR sequences were rare.

This TCR was sampled from a boy younger than 18 in good health and CMV-seropositive. The sample taken for sequencing was PBMCs. This chain connects TRBV9 to TRBJ1-2, with a tentative D call TRBD1 (6 bases). The CDR3 region has the DNA TGTGCCAGCAGCGCCAGGGGCCGGGACTATGGCTACACCTTC. Its protein is CASSARGRDYGYTF.